This entry lists 26 T cell receptor beta chains sequenced from one sample in a study of control samples from healthy donors and cancer patients (dated by TCRdb to 2019 to 2021). Library prep was done by the immunoSEQ multiplex PCR assay. The source is immuneACCESS, and TCRdb retained only in-frame sequences with V and J called. Part of the clones is not carried over; for the studies checked, unresolved V genes explain less than half of this, and the remainder is unexplained. The sample profile shows 130,000 to 150,000 clones; about 91% of them were found once. The biggest ten clones account for approximately 2.9% of the sample. Sequenced material: blood. The receptors here all came from a man between 25 and 39 years old in good health.

V is TRBV6-1 and J is TRBJ2-1; possibly TRBD1 or TRBD2 for D (5 bases each). Trimming shortened V by 1 base and J by 1 base, and 5 bases separated the two germline ends. The CDR3 runs 14 residues. Germline CDR1 is MNHNS and CDR2 is SASEGT. The CDR3 sequence: CASSEGGSYNEQFF. The DNA of the CDR3 is TGTGCCAGCAGTGAAGGGGGGTCCTACAATGAGCAGTTCTTC.

This sequence joins TRBV19 and TRBJ1-5, with D tentatively TRBD1 (6 bases). The V and J ends lost 8 bases and 3 bases respectively, with 11 bases between them. The CDR3 is 13 residues long. The germline CDR1 and CDR2 sequences are LNHDA and SQIVND (reference sequence). The CDR3 sequence: CASARGANQPQHF. CDR3 in DNA: TGTGCCAGTGCTAGGGGGGCCAATCAGCCCCAGCATTTT.

This rearrangement joins TRBV10-3 to TRBJ2-3, with D possibly being TRBD2 (7 bases). The V end lost 3 bases, the J end lost 4 bases, and 14 bases lay between the germline ends. Germline CDR1 reads ENHRY; CDR2 reads SYGVKD. This CDR3 spans 15 amino acids. DNA of the CDR3: TGTGCCATCAGTGACCCGGGGGGCCAGCCAGATACGCAGTATTTT. As protein: CAISDPGGQPDTQYF.

The chain carries TRBV11-2 and TRBJ1-2; maybe TRBD1 (5 bases). V was cut by 5 bases and J by 1 base, with 11 bases left in between. From germline, CDR1 is SGHAT and CDR2 FQNNGV. The CDR3 has 14 residues. The CDR3, as DNA: TGTGCCAGCAGCCCCGGGACCGATAACTATGGCTACACCTTC. This encodes CASSPGTDNYGYTF.

This chain links TRBV19 with TRBJ1-4, with D tentatively TRBD1 (5 bases). Germline V gene lookup returns CDR1 LNHDA and CDR2 SQIVND (reference sequence). V lost 3 bases and J lost 4, with 9 bases in between. The CDR3 is made up of 14 amino acids. The CDR3 loop reads CASSIRRGNEKLFF. As DNA, the CDR3 is TGTGCCAGTAGTATTAGAAGGGGTAATGAAAAACTGTTTTTT.

In nucleotides, the CDR3 is TGTGCCAGCAGTTTCGGGGGGCGTCAGCCCCAGCATTTT. Its translation: CASSFGGRQPQHF. The chain links TRBV28 to TRBJ1-5, with D tentatively TRBD1 (6 bases). The germline V gene encodes CDR1 MDHEN and CDR2 SYDVKM. V shed 3 bases and J shed 6 bases, with 9 bases lying between them. The CDR3 contains 13 residues.

The gene calls are TRBV10-1 and TRBJ2-3, with 11 bases fitting TRBD2. Unmatched junction bases numbered 7, after V lost 2 bases and J lost 0 bases. CDR1 is WNHNN and CDR2 is SYGVQD in the germline V gene (reference sequence). The CDR3 is 18 residues long. The CDR3: CASSELAGGDYSTDTQYF. The CDR3 nucleotides are TGCGCCAGCAGTGAGCTAGCGGGGGGAGACTATAGCACAGATACGCAGTATTTT.

This clone is a singleton in its sample. The gene calls are TRBV27 and TRBJ1-6; D is unclear. Germline V lookup: CDR1 MNHEY, CDR2 SMNVEV (reference sequence). The CDR3 has 11 residues. The V gene lost 7 bases and the J gene lost 8 bases, with 6 bases spanning the gap. CDR3 nucleotides: TGTGCCAGCAAGGGTGATTCACCCCTCCACTTT. As protein: CASKGDSPLHF.

This chain uses TRBV6-1 with TRBJ2-7; D could derive from TRBD1 or TRBD2 (6 bases each). Per the germline V gene, CDR1 is MNHNS and CDR2 is SASEGT. The germline V and J ends were trimmed by 2 bases and 4 bases, with 15 bases remaining between them. The CDR3 has 15 residues. DNA for the CDR3: TGTGCCAGCAGTGAACTCTCGGGGGCCGTGTACGAGCAGTACTTC. It encodes CASSELSGAVYEQYF.

The chain recombines TRBV7-9 with TRBJ1-2; D is unresolved. The length of the CDR3 is 12 residues. CDR1 and CDR2 (germline): SEHNR, FQNEAQ (reference sequence). The V end lost 3 bases, the J end lost 3 bases, and 5 bases lay between the germline ends. CDR3 region: CASSFKDYGYTF. For the CDR3, the DNA is TGTGCCAGCAGCTTTAAGGACTATGGCTACACCTTC.

The rearrangement joins TRBV11-2 to TRBJ1-1; D not certain. In germline, CDR1 is SGHAT, CDR2 FQNNGV. V shed 0 bases and J shed 10 bases, with 12 bases lying between them. The CDR3 is 13 amino acids. The CDR3 DNA reads TGTGCCAGCAGCTTAGATCCCAGGTGGGGAGCTTTCTTT. Translation: CASSLDPRWGAFF.

This clone occurred many times. The V and J genes are TRBV5-5 and TRBJ1-1; 7 bases are shared with TRBD1. V trimming: 3 bases; J trimming: 7 bases; junction bases outside the gene matches: 9. Germline V CDR1 and CDR2: SGHKS, YYEKEE (reference sequence). The CDR3 has 14 amino acids. This CDR3 reads CASSYGQAAYEAFF. The CDR3, as DNA: TGTGCCAGCAGCTACGGACAGGCCGCCTATGAAGCTTTCTTT.

The chain employs TRBV4-2 and TRBJ1-4; perhaps TRBD1 as D (6 bases). The germline V gene encodes CDR1 LGHNA and CDR2 YNFKEQ. V was shortened by 3 bases and J by 0 bases, with 11 bases between the two germline ends. The CDR3 totals 16 residues. CDR3 amino acids: CASSQPQGPTNEKLFF. The CDR3 region has the DNA TGTGCCAGCAGCCAGCCTCAGGGGCCAACTAATGAAAAACTGTTTTTT.

This chain uses TRBV21-1 with TRBJ1-4; TRBD1, the table's D call, was not compared with the DNA. TRBV21-1 is designated a pseudogene. This CDR3 contains 20 residues. The CDR3 reads CASSKDQRDRVSATNEKLFF. The CDR3 DNA follows: TGTGCCAGCAGCAAGGACCAGAGGGACAGGGTTTCAGCAACTAATGAAAAACTGTTTTTT.

The V gene is TRBV20-1, the J gene TRBJ1-2, with D tentatively TRBD1 (6 bases). The CDR3 is made up of 11 amino acids. Germline CDR1 reads DFQATT; CDR2 reads SNEGSKA (reference sequence). CDR3 DNA sequence: TGCAGCTACTCAGGGGACTATGGCTACACCTTC. This encodes CSYSGDYGYTF.

V and J are TRBV28 and TRBJ2-1; 10 bases map to TRBD1. V gave up 7 bases and J gave up 7 bases; unmatched junction bases: 22. The CDR3 spans 19 residues. The V gene's germline CDR1 is MDHEN and CDR2 SYDVKM. CDR3 loop: CASTISIFSTDRGVNEQFF. CDR3 in DNA: TGTGCCAGCACTATCTCTATTTTTAGTACGGACAGGGGGGTTAATGAGCAGTTCTTC.

V usage is TRBV6-5 and J usage is TRBJ2-7, with TRBD1 identical over 7 bases. Germline-derived CDR1 and CDR2 are MNHEY and SVGAGI. The V segment lost 6 bases and the J segment 4 bases; nucleotides outside the gene matches: 9. The CDR3 runs 14 residues. CDR3 sequence (DNA): TGTGCCAGCAGCCTACAGGGGTTGGGGTACGAGCAGTACTTC. Protein: CASSLQGLGYEQYF.

The J gene is TRBJ2-3, the V gene TRBV7-2; 12 nucleotides match TRBD2. There are 16 residues in the CDR3. Germline loops: CDR1 SGHTA, CDR2 FQGNSA. With V trimmed by 1 base and J by 4 bases, 3 bases remained unmatched. CDR3 region: CASSLVASGGADTQYF. The CDR3 coding sequence is TGTGCCAGCAGCTTAGTCGCTAGCGGGGGGGCAGATACGCAGTATTTT.

The rearrangement uses TRBV7-9 and TRBJ2-5; TRBD2 is a possible D gene (6 bases). The CDR3 spans 15 residues. The germline V and J ends were trimmed by 5 bases and 9 bases, with 22 bases remaining between them. The germline gives CDR1 SEHNR, CDR2 FQNEAQ (reference sequence). CDR3 sequence reads: CASSGGETAARAQYF. In DNA form, the CDR3 reads TGTGCCAGCAGCGGAGGGGAGACAGCCGCACGGGCCCAGTACTTC.

The CDR3 reads CASSPYNSYEQYF. CDR3 sequence (DNA): TGTGCCAGCAGTCCGTACAACTCCTACGAGCAGTACTTC. V gene TRBV28 combines with J gene TRBJ2-7; D ambiguous. The CDR3 extends over 13 amino acids. Germline V gene lookup returns CDR1 MDHEN and CDR2 SYDVKM. V lost 5 bases to trimming and J lost 0 bases, with 8 bases between them. The entire variable domain, with the rest obtained from reference TRBV28 and TRBJ2-7, is as follows: DVKVTQSSRYLVKRTGEKVFLECVQDMDHENMFWYRQDPGLGLRLIYFSYDVKMKEKGDIPEGYSVSREKKERFSLILESASTNQTSMYLCASSPYNSYEQYFGPGTRLTVT.

The chain has TRBV27 and TRBJ2-2; unclear D gene. The CDR3 covers 12 residues. The V end lost 6 bases, the J end lost 6 bases, and 8 bases lay between the germline ends. Germline CDR1 is MNHEY and CDR2 is SMNVEV (reference sequence). The CDR3 reads CASRGIAGELFF. In DNA form, the CDR3 reads TGTGCCAGCAGGGGGATTGCCGGGGAGCTGTTTTTT.

The V gene is TRBV5-1, the J gene TRBJ1-4; D gene unclear. This CDR3 spans 15 amino acids. V lost 1 base, J lost 3 bases, and 10 bases lay in between. Germline assignment: CDR1 SGHRS and CDR2 YFSETQ. Written as DNA, the CDR3 is TGCGCCAGCAGCTTGTTTCCAGGATCTAATGAAAAACTGTTTTTT. This codes for CASSLFPGSNEKLFF.

This clone came up a few times. This sequence joins TRBV19 and TRBJ1-1; the D is unclear. CDR3 length: 13 amino acids. CDR1 and CDR2 (germline): LNHDA, SQIVND (reference sequence). Between the trimmed V and J ends, which lost 4 bases and 8 bases, there was a span of 14 bases. CDR3 amino acids: CASSTRAPVEAFF. CDR3 DNA: TGTGCCAGTAGTACTCGGGCCCCGGTGGAAGCTTTCTTT.

The CDR3 bases are TGTGCCAGCAGCTTGGAAGCACACTCCTACGAGCAGTACTTC. This codes for CASSLEAHSYEQYF. J is TRBJ2-7 and V is TRBV5-4, with D unresolved. Trimming cost V 0 bases and J 0 bases, with 7 bases left between them. This CDR3 has 14 amino acids. In germline, CDR1 is SGHNT, CDR2 YYREEE (reference sequence). Looking up the rest from reference TRBV5-4 and TRBJ2-7 gives the full variable domain: ETGVTQSPTHLIKTRGQQVTLRCSSQSGHNTVSWYQQALGQGPQFIFQYYREEENGRGNFPPRFSGLQFPNYSSELNVNALELDDSALYLCASSLEAHSYEQYFGPGTRLTVT.

V usage is TRBV19 and J usage is TRBJ1-5; 8 nucleotides line up with TRBD1. Germline assignment: CDR1 LNHDA and CDR2 SQIVND (reference sequence). The CDR3 runs 15 residues. Unmatched junction bases numbered 3, after V lost 1 base and J lost 4 bases. The CDR3 bases are TGTGCCAGTAGTATAGCCCGGACAGGGAATCAGCCCCAGCATTTT. Protein product: CASSIARTGNQPQHF.

This clone was recorded only once. One end of the junction varies from germline; a read error may be responsible. The chain employs TRBV6-1 and TRBJ2-1; 9 bases agree with TRBD1. CDR1 is MNHNS, CDR2 SASEGT, per germline. This CDR3 contains 11 residues. The CDR3 coding sequence is TGTGCCAGCAGTGAAGGACAGGGGGGGATCTTC. Protein product: CASSEGQGGIF.